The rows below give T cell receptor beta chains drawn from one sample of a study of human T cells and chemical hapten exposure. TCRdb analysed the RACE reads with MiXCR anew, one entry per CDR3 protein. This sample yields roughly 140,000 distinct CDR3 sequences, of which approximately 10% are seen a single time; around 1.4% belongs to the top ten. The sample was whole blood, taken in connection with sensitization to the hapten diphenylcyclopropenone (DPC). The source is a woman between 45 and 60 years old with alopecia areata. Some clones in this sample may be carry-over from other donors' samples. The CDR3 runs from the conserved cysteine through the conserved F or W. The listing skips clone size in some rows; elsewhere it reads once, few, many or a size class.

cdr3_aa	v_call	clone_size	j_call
CASSPPQPLSDEQYF	TRBV18	few	TRBJ2-7
CSASRQADEQYF	TRBV20-1	once	TRBJ2-7
CASTPQGARTEAFF	TRBV12-3/TRBV12-4	NA	TRBJ1-1
CASSLRASGADEQYF	TRBV7-2	NA	TRBJ2-7
CASSQVSGADTQYF	TRBV4-3	NA	TRBJ2-3
CAWSLGTGNTEAFF	TRBV30	many	TRBJ1-1
CASSQVWRQGKETQYF	TRBV4-3	few	TRBJ2-5
CASSLAASIPYNEQFF	TRBV11-2	NA	TRBJ2-1
CASRGGTGVNQPQHF	TRBV7-2	many	TRBJ1-5
CSVDLVASQTQYF	TRBV29-1	NA	TRBJ2-5
CASSLGTGGAGAYGYTF	TRBV7-8	few	TRBJ1-2
CASSDRLAGSYNEQFF	TRBV6-1	many	TRBJ2-1
CASSFSGGTYNEQFF	TRBV25-1	once	TRBJ2-1
CASSQSPLGGYNEQFF	TRBV3-1	NA	TRBJ2-1
CASSRTTGANTEAFF	TRBV5-1	NA	TRBJ1-1
CASSAVYKTDEQFF	TRBV2	many	TRBJ2-1
CAWTRTGGYYGYTF	TRBV30	NA	TRBJ1-2
CAWKIGAEAFF	TRBV30	few	TRBJ1-1
CASRGQGPAGELFF	TRBV6-6	few	TRBJ2-2
CASSVGLAGGPVYNEQFF	TRBV9	few	TRBJ2-1
CASRNPGTEGTEAFF	TRBV6-6	NA	TRBJ1-1
CASSPTRATGTGELFF	TRBV28	few	TRBJ2-2
CASSFGDRGSRSSYEQYF	TRBV7-9	few	TRBJ2-7
CASRTRILAKNIQYF	TRBV10-1	few	TRBJ2-4
CASSQGVAGELDTQYF	TRBV4-2	NA	TRBJ2-3
CSARDLGRGANTGELFF	TRBV20-1	NA	TRBJ2-2
CASSLARGSTDTQYF	TRBV5-4	NA	TRBJ2-3
CASSSQGGSYEQYF	TRBV5-4	NA	TRBJ2-7
CASSYSLTSGRADEQYF	TRBV6-6	NA	TRBJ2-7
CASSTRQGVHEQYF	TRBV5-1	NA	TRBJ2-7
CASSSGQTKNIQYF	TRBV5-1	many	TRBJ2-4
CASSLARLAVETQYF	TRBV11-2	many	TRBJ2-5
CASSSMMRSHRENGELFF	TRBV7-3	NA	TRBJ2-2
CASSTEGRGYTF	TRBV12-3/TRBV12-4	many	TRBJ1-2
CAIRQDEAYNEQFF	TRBV10-3	many	TRBJ2-1
CASSQALDAFF	TRBV3-1	NA	TRBJ1-1
CASSVTSGPYEQYF	TRBV9	many	TRBJ2-7
CSVLRLAGGNNEQFF	TRBV29-1	few	TRBJ2-1
CSVLDSLSNQPQHF	TRBV29-1	few	TRBJ1-5
CASSPGQGRTEAFF	TRBV14	few	TRBJ1-1
CSTWEGAGEQYF	TRBV29-1	NA	TRBJ2-7
CASSVGTGTNTEAFF	TRBV9	NA	TRBJ1-1
CASSEDLAGVYEQFF	TRBV6-1	few	TRBJ2-1
CASSVNRAAYEQYF	TRBV2	few	TRBJ2-7